What follows are 5 T cell receptor beta chains derived from one specimen sequenced in a study of CD8+ T cells in alopecia areata. Once RNA had been extracted, it was reverse transcribed into cDNA to act as the sequencing template. TCRdb's table, derived via immunoSEQ multiplex PCR, lists solely in-frame clones and lacks some. The data contain around 12,000 clones, roughly 55% of them singletons. Obtained from alopecia areata patients were lesional scalp punch biopsies along with peripheral blood. Input material: skin. These receptors all stem from a human donor with alopecia areata.

The chain couples TRBV27 to TRBJ2-1; unclear D gene. Trimming took 3 bases from V and 0 from J, leaving 6 bases between them. Germline V gives CDR1 MNHEY, CDR2 SMNVEV (reference sequence). CDR3 length: 14 residues. The CDR3: CASSFRVSYNEQFF. The CDR3 bases are TGTGCCAGCAGTTTCCGGGTCTCCTACAATGAGCAGTTCTTC.

This clone showed up just a few times. The chain combines TRBV7-8 with TRBJ2-3; 8 positions match TRBD2. Germline CDR1 SGHVS, CDR2 FQNEAQ. This CDR3 region has 20 residues. With V trimmed by 5 bases and J by 1 base, 20 bases remained unmatched. CDR3 sequence: CASSRKLPGLALTRTDTQYF. The CDR3 DNA follows: TGTGCCAGCAGCCGTAAACTCCCCGGACTAGCCCTAACCCGCACAGATACGCAGTATTTT.

This clone is classed as large. The J gene is TRBJ2-1, the V gene TRBV19; 7 bases fit TRBD2. The ends lost 3 bases at V and 0 bases at J; junction bases unmatched: 5. Per the germline V gene, CDR1 is LNHDA and CDR2 is SQIVND (reference sequence). The CDR3 spans 16 residues. The CDR3 region is CASSMFSSGSYNEQFF. The CDR3 DNA is TGTGCCAGTAGTATGTTCTCTAGCGGCTCCTACAATGAGCAGTTCTTC. The whole variable domain, filled in from reference TRBV19 and TRBJ2-1, reads DGGITQSPKYLFRKEGQNVTLSCEQNLNHDAMYWYRQDPGQGLRLIYYSQIVNDFQKGDIAEGYSVSREKKESFPLTVTSAQKNPTAFYLCASSMFSSGSYNEQFFGPGTRLTVL.

This clone was detected a few times. The chain has TRBV27 and TRBJ2-1; 8 bases agree with TRBD2. V trimming: 5 bases; J trimming: 3 bases; junction bases outside the gene matches: 12. There are 17 residues in the CDR3. CDR1 MNHEY and CDR2 SMNVEV come from the germline V gene (reference sequence). The CDR3 bases are TGTGCCAGCAGTACCCGACTAGCGCTGGCCCACTACAATGAGCAGTTCTTC. Amino acids: CASSTRLALAHYNEQFF.

The J gene is TRBJ2-1, the V gene TRBV30; 7 bases are a match to TRBD2. Per the germline V gene, CDR1 is GTSNPN and CDR2 is SVGIG (reference sequence). The CDR3 covers 15 residues. V trimming: 0 bases; J trimming: 8 bases; junction bases outside the gene matches: 10. CDR3 residues: CAWSVLPAGADEQFF. CDR3 coding DNA: TGTGCCTGGAGTGTACTTCCGGCGGGAGCGGATGAGCAGTTCTTC.